The rows below give T cell receptor beta chains drawn from one sample of a study of CD8+CD57+ T cells in acquired aplastic anemia. In TCRdb, the reads were re-called with MiXCR into one record per CDR3 protein. Here the sample spans around 200,000 distinct CDR3 sequences, almost 50% being singletons. Sequencing was carried out using sorted CD4+, CD8+, or CD8+CD57+ T cells (not recorded which) from PBMCs. The receptors shown here come from a human donor with aplastic anemia. Each CDR3 is given with its conserved first and last residue. The order of the fields is D gene, J gene, clone size, V gene, CDR3 DNA, CDR3 protein. D genes are given only for firm matches. Only some rows state a clone size, as once, few, many or a class for expanded clones.

>TRBD1|TRBJ1-6|many|TRBV30
TGTGCCTGGAGGATACAGGGGGATTCACCCCTCCACTTT
CAWRIQGDSPLHF
>TRBD1|TRBJ2-5|-|TRBV20-1
TGCAGTGCTAGACAGGGGGCGGGGGAGACCCAGTACTTC
CSARQGAGETQYF
>TRBD2|TRBJ2-1|-|TRBV24-1
TGTGCCACCCAGAGCGGGGACGGGGGGTTTGTGTTGTTCTTC
CATQSGDGGFVLFF
>-|TRBJ1-4|few|TRBV4-2
TGTGCCAGCAGCCGGGCTTTCCCGTCGGGCGGTGAAAAACTGTTTTTT
CASSRAFPSGGEKLFF
>TRBD2|TRBJ2-7|-|TRBV2
TGTGCCAGCAGTGAAGGGACTAGCGGCAATGAGCAGTACTTC
CASSEGTSGNEQYF
>TRBD1|TRBJ1-5|many|TRBV10-3
TGTGCCACCAAGCGCTCCGGGACAGGTACCCAGCCCCAGCATTTT
CATKRSGTGTQPQHF
>TRBD1|TRBJ1-1|many|TRBV5-1
TGCGCCAGCAGCCGGGACAGTGGCCTCAGCTTCTTT
CASSRDSGLSFF
>TRBD1|TRBJ1-2|-|TRBV5-1
TGCGCCAGCAGCTTTACTGACAGGGGGTATGGCTACACCTTC
CASSFTDRGYGYTF
>-|TRBJ1-1|many|TRBV2
TGTGCCGGGAAGGGTGGAATGAACACTGAAGCTTTCTTT
CAGKGGMNTEAFF
>TRBD1|TRBJ2-7|-|TRBV2
TGTGCCAGCAGTGGACAGGGGGAGGGCTACGAGCAGTACTTC
CASSGQGEGYEQYF
>-|TRBJ1-2|once|TRBV14
TGTGCCAGCAGCCAAGACCTGGACAGTCTCTATGGCTACACCTTC
CASSQDLDSLYGYTF
>-|TRBJ1-6|few|TRBV29-1
TGCAGCGTTGGGGGGGGATTCAATTCACCCCTCCACTTT
CSVGGGFNSPLHF
>TRBD1|TRBJ1-5|many|TRBV6-1
TGTGCCAGCCGACCGACAGGGGCGTGGGGTCAGCCCCAGCATTTT
CASRPTGAWGQPQHF
>TRBD1|TRBJ1-1|many|TRBV11-2
TGTGCCAGCAGCTTGGGACAGTTGGGCACTGAAGCTTTCTTT
CASSLGQLGTEAFF
>-|TRBJ1-1|many|TRBV6-1
TGTGCCAGCAGCACAGAACAGGGTAAAGCTTTCTTT
CASSTEQGKAFF
>TRBD1|TRBJ1-1|many|TRBV6-5
TGTGCCAGCAGTTCTCCGGGACAGGTGAACACTGAAGCTTTCTTT
CASSSPGQVNTEAFF
>-|TRBJ1-1|-|TRBV10-3
TGTGCCATCACCCTGGGGCAAGGAAACACTGAAGCTTTCTTT
CAITLGQGNTEAFF
>-|TRBJ2-7|-|TRBV25-1
TGTGCCAGCAGTGAATTAGGGGGAAGCGAGCAGTACTTC
CASSELGGSEQYF
>-|TRBJ2-7|-|TRBV27
TGTGCCACCAAGACAGGACGCGACTCCTACGAGCAGTACTTC
CATKTGRDSYEQYF
>-|TRBJ1-1|many|TRBV13
TGTGCCAGCAGCTTCCTTCGGTGGGTGAACACTGAAGCTTTCTTT
CASSFLRWVNTEAFF
>-|TRBJ2-7|-|TRBV20-1
TGCAGTGCCCCGACTAGTGGCGAGCAGTACTTC
CSAPTSGEQYF
>-|TRBJ2-7|many|TRBV18
TGTGCCAGCTCACCGAACAGGGAAGCCTACGAGCAGTACTTC
CASSPNREAYEQYF
>-|TRBJ2-1|-|TRBV24-1
TGTGCCACCAGTGATTTCCCCCGGGTGGGGTACAATGAGCAGTTCTTC
CATSDFPRVGYNEQFF
>TRBD2|TRBJ2-1|-|TRBV18
TGTGCCAGCTCACCCCGGGGGGGAATGGAGTCCTACAATGAGCAGTTCTTC
CASSPRGGMESYNEQFF
>TRBD1|TRBJ2-3|-|TRBV2
TGTGCCAGGACGACAGGGGAAGCAGATACGCAGTATTTT
CARTTGEADTQYF
>TRBD2|TRBJ2-5|many|TRBV20-1
TGCAGTGCTGTAACAAGACTAGCTCAATCGGAGACCCAGTACTTC
CSAVTRLAQSETQYF
>TRBD1|TRBJ1-6|-|TRBV20-1
TGCAGTGCATCCACAGGGGACCTTAATTCACCCCTCCACTTT
CSASTGDLNSPLHF